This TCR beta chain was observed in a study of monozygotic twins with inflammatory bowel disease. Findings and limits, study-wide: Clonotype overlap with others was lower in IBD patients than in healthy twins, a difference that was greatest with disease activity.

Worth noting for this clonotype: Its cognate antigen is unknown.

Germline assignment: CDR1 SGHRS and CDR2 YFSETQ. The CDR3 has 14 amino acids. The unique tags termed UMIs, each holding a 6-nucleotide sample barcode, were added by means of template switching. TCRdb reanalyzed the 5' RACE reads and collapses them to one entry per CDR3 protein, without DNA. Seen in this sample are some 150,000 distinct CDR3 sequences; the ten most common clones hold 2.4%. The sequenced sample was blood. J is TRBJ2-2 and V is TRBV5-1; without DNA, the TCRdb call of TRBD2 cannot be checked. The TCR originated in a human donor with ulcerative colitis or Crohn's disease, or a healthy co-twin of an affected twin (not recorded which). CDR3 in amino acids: CASSLNSGLGELFF.